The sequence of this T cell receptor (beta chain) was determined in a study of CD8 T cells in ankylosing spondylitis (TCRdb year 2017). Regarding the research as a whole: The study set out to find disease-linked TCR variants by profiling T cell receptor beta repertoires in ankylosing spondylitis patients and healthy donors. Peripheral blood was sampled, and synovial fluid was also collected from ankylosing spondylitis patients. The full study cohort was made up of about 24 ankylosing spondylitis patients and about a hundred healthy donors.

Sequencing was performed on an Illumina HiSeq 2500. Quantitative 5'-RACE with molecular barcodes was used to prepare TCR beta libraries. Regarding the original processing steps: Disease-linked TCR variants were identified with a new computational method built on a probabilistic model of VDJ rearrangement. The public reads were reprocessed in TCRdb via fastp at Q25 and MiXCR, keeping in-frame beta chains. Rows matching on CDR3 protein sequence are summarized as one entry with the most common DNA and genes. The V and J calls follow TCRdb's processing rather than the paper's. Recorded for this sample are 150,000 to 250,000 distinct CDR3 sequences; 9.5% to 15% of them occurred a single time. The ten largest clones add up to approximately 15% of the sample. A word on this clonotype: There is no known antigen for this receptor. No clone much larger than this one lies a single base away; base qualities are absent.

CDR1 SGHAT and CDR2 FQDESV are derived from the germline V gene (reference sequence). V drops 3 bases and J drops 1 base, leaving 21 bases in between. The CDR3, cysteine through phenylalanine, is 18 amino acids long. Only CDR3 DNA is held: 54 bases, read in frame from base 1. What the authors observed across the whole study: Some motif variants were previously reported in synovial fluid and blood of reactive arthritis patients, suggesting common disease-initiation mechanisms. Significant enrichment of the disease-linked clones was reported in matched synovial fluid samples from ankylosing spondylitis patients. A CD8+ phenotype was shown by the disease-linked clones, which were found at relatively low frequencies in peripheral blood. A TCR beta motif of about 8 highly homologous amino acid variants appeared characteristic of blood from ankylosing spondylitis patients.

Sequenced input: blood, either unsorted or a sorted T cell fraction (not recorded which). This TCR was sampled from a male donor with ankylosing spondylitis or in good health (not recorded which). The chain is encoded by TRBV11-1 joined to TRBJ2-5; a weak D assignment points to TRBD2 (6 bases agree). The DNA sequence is TGTGCCAGCAGCTTTAGGGGAGGTACTGAGAGATTCCAAGAGACCCAGTACTTC. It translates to CASSFRGGTERFQETQYF.